This paragraph reports one TCR beta chain. Its specificity is unknown. The sample originates from a study of shared clonotypes between healthy human individuals. The study, taken as a whole, reports: Researchers found naive subsets generally carried larger estimated richness than memory subsets. In four donors, around 4.5% of naive CD4 clonotypes appeared in common.

J lost 0 bases, V lost 0 bases, and 1 base had no gene match. Germline V gene data show CDR1 as LGHNA and CDR2 as YNFKEQ. This CDR3 is built from 15 residues. Profiling relied on immunoSEQ multiplex PCR, and the TCRdb table lists in-frame clones only, not all of them. The table lists some 600,000 clones, approximately 96% of them singletons. The naive CD8 fraction comprised CD45RO-negative cells positively selected for CCR7 and excluded terminally differentiated effector memory CD45RA+ cells. V is TRBV4-2 and J is TRBJ2-7; 8 bases are shared with TRBD2. The sequenced sample was naive CD8+ T cells sorted from blood. This clonotype originated in a woman aged 25-40 years in good health. The CDR3 sequence is CASSQESGSSYEQYF. Written as DNA, the CDR3 is TGTGCCAGCAGCCAAGAGAGCGGGAGCTCCTACGAGCAGTACTTC.